A single sample gave rise to the 11 T cell receptor beta chains below, sequenced in a study of OX40 agonist ivuxolimab in advanced cancers. Preparation of the library involved the immunoSEQ multiplex PCR assay. TCRdb carries this immuneACCESS record with in-frame sequences only. Its versions omit some clonotypes, under half of them owing to an unresolved V gene in the studies checked, with the rest unexplained. Counted in this sample were tens of thousands of clones; just under 85% of them appeared once. Together, the top ten hold around 1.7% of the sample. Sequencing was performed on CD4+ or CD8+ T cells sorted from blood, taken in a trial of the OX40 agonist ivuxolimab. All receptors come from an adult with an advanced solid tumor such as melanoma, head and neck, liver or kidney cancer.

V is TRBV19 and J is TRBJ1-1, with a weak D call TRBD1 (5 bases). CDR1 is LNHDA and CDR2 is SQIVND in the germline V gene (reference sequence). This CDR3 has 13 residues. With 3 bases removed from V and 1 base from J, the gap between germline ends came to 6 bases. The CDR3 DNA reads as TGTGCCAGTAGTATGAGGGGGAACACTGAAGCTTTCTTT. Amino acids: CASSMRGNTEAFF.

This clone was recorded a few times. This sequence joins TRBV7-2 and TRBJ2-3; weak D call: TRBD2 (5 bases). V was cut by 4 bases and J by 9 bases, with 11 bases left in between. The CDR3 runs 12 residues. Germline V gene sequence: CDR1 SGHTA, CDR2 FQGNSA. The CDR3 sequence: CASSSRTGTQYF. In nucleotides, the CDR3 is TGTGCCAGCAGCTCTCGAACGGGGACGCAGTATTTT.

CDR3 residues: CASREGGARSDTQYF. For the CDR3, the DNA is TGCGCCAGCAGGGAGGGGGGCGCACGCTCAGATACGCAGTATTTT. V gene TRBV5-1 combines with J gene TRBJ2-3; either TRBD1 or TRBD2 may fit D (6 bases each). The germline V gene has CDR1 SGHRS and CDR2 YFSETQ. The CDR3 has 15 amino acids. V was cut by 5 bases and J by 4 bases, with 17 bases left in between. The whole variable domain, filled in from reference TRBV5-1 and TRBJ2-3, reads KAGVTQTPRYLIKTRGQQVTLSCSPISGHRSVSWYQQTPGQGLQFLFEYFSETQRNKGNFPGRFSGRQFSNSRSEMNVSTLELGDSALYLCASREGGARSDTQYFGPGTRLTVL.

In the case of this clone: This CDR3 is also generated by other DNA sequences in the sample. The rearrangement uses TRBV4-2 and TRBJ2-7; possibly TRBD2 for D (5 bases). This CDR3 region has 16 residues. Germline V gene lookup returns CDR1 LGHNA and CDR2 YNFKEQ. Trimming stripped 0 bases from V and 0 bases from J, with 12 bases between. CDR3: CASSQESGAISYEQYF. Written as DNA, the CDR3 is TGTGCCAGCAGCCAAGAAAGCGGAGCGATCTCCTACGAGCAGTACTTC.

This clone was seen once. This chain links TRBV11-2 with TRBJ1-1, with D unclear. V gave up 5 bases and J gave up 8 bases, with 12 bases separating them. Per the germline V gene, CDR1 is SGHAT and CDR2 is FQNNGV. CDR3 length: 12 amino acids. This CDR3 is CASSHPITEAFF. Written as DNA, the CDR3 is TGTGCCAGCAGCCACCCTATTACAGAAGCTTTCTTT.

J is TRBJ2-2 and V is TRBV10-1; 7 nucleotides match TRBD2. V shed 8 bases and J 7 bases; nucleotides not matched to a gene: 4. The CDR3 extends over 12 amino acids. Germline V gene lookup returns CDR1 WNHNN and CDR2 SYGVQD (reference sequence). CDR3 sequence reads: CASSREIGELFF. In nucleotides, the CDR3 is TGCGCCAGCTCGCGGGAGATCGGGGAGCTGTTTTTT.

The chain recombines TRBV11-2 with TRBJ2-3; 10 bases match TRBD1. The ends lost 1 base at V and 6 bases at J; junction bases unmatched: 4. The germline CDR1 and CDR2 sequences are SGHAT and FQNNGV. CDR3 length: 15 amino acids. DNA of the CDR3: TGTGCCAGCAGCTTAGGACAGGGGGCGGGGGATACGCAGTATTTT. This translates into CASSLGQGAGDTQYF.

This chain joins TRBV28 and TRBJ2-1; the D is unclear. Trimming cost V 2 bases and J 3 bases, with 5 bases left between them. Germline-derived CDR1 and CDR2 are MDHEN and SYDVKM. The CDR3 extends over 13 amino acids. The CDR3 DNA reads as TGTGCCAGCAGTTTACTGGACTACAATGAGCAGTTCTTC. This codes for CASSLLDYNEQFF. The whole variable domain, remainder taken from reference TRBV28 and TRBJ2-1, is DVKVTQSSRYLVKRTGEKVFLECVQDMDHENMFWYRQDPGLGLRLIYFSYDVKMKEKGDIPEGYSVSREKKERFSLILESASTNQTSMYLCASSLLDYNEQFFGPGTRLTVL.

V is TRBV5-1 and J is TRBJ2-7; 14 nucleotides align to TRBD2. Germline V gene sequence: CDR1 SGHRS, CDR2 YFSETQ. The CDR3 has 18 amino acids. J was trimmed by 4 bases and V by 4 bases; bases with no gene match: 13. CDR3 protein: CASSLGLAGGQLLYEQYF. The DNA of the CDR3 is TGCGCCAGCAGCCTCGGACTAGCGGGGGGCCAACTTCTATACGAGCAGTACTTC.

The chain recombines TRBV15 with TRBJ2-2; D might be TRBD1 or TRBD2, each matching 7 bases. With 7 bases removed from V and 5 bases from J, the gap between germline ends came to 17 bases. The CDR3 spans 15 residues. Germline V gene sequence: CDR1 LNHNV, CDR2 YYDKDF (reference sequence). In DNA, the CDR3 is TGTGCCACCATCAGGGGGGGAGAAGAGACCGGGGAGCTGTTTTTT. This sequence encodes CATIRGGEETGELFF.

J is TRBJ1-3 and V is TRBV30; 7 positions match TRBD1. The V gene end was trimmed by 3 bases and the J gene end by 2 bases; junction bases not matched to a gene: 7. This CDR3 region has 15 residues. Germline V CDR1 and CDR2: GTSNPN, SVGIG (reference sequence). CDR3 sequence reads: CAWRTGARAGNTIYF. The CDR3 bases are TGTGCCTGGAGAACAGGGGCCAGGGCTGGAAACACCATATATTTT.